The entry below gives a single T cell receptor (beta chain) sequence along with its context. CDR3 length: 12 residues. Addition of UMIs with a 6-nucleotide sample barcode was achieved by template switching. TCRdb reanalyzed the 5' RACE reads, giving one entry per CDR3 protein sequence and no DNA. This sample's table has 150,000 to 200,000 distinct CDR3 sequences. The sample comes from a study of monozygotic twins with inflammatory bowel disease. The material sequenced was blood. This clonotype was sampled from a human donor with ulcerative colitis or Crohn's disease, or a healthy co-twin of an affected twin (not recorded which). This chain connects TRBV12-3 or TRBV12-4 to TRBJ2-4; the TCRdb D gene call, TRBD2, has no DNA to confirm it. CDR3 protein: CASSLSGLAGGF.